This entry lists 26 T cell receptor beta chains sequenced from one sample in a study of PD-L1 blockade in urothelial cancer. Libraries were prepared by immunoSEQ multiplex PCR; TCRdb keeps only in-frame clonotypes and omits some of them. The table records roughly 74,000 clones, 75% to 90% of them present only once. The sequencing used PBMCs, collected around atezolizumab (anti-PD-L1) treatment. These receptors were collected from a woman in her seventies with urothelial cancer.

CDR3 sequence reads: CATSSGQGARHSTETQYF. The CDR3 region has the DNA TGTGCCACCAGCTCGGGACAGGGGGCGCGTCATTCCACTGAGACCCAGTACTTC. V usage is TRBV15 and J usage is TRBJ2-5; TRBD1 agrees at 12 bases. Germline-derived CDR1 and CDR2 are LNHNV and YYDKDF (reference sequence). The CDR3 covers 18 residues. V lost 5 bases to trimming and J lost 5 bases; unmatched junction nucleotides: 15. Complete variable domain (other parts from reference TRBV15 and TRBJ2-5): DAMVIQNPRYQVTQFGKPVTLSCSQTLNHNVMYWYQQKSSQAPKLLFHYYDKDFNNEADTPDNFQSRRPNTSFCFLDIRSPGLGDTAMYLCATSSGQGARHSTETQYFGPGTRLLVL.

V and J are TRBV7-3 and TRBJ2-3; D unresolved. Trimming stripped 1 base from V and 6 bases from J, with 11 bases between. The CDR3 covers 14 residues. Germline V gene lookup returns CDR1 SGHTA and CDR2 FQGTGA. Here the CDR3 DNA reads TGTGCCAGCAGCTTAATGCACTCGAGTGATACGCAGTATTTT. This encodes CASSLMHSSDTQYF.

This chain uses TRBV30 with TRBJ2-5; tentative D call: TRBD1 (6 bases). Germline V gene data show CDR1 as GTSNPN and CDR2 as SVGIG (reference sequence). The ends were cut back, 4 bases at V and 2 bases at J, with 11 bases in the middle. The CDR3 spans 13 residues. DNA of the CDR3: TGTGCCTGGAACAGGGCCTGGCAAGAGACCCAGTACTTC. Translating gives CAWNRAWQETQYF.

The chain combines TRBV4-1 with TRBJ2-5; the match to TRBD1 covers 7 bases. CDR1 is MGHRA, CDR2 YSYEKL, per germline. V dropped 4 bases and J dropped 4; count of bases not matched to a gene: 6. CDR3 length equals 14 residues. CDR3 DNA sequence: TGCGCCAGCAGCCCACCAGGGGGATTAGAGACCCAGTACTTC. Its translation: CASSPPGGLETQYF.

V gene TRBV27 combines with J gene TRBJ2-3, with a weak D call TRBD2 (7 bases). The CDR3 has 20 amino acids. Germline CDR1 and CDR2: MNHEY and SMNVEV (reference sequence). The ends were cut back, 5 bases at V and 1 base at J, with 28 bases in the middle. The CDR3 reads CASSRGGGPNDFRGTDTQYF. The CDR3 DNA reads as TGTGCCAGCAGTCGAGGGGGGGGCCCCAATGATTTTCGTGGCACAGATACGCAGTATTTT.

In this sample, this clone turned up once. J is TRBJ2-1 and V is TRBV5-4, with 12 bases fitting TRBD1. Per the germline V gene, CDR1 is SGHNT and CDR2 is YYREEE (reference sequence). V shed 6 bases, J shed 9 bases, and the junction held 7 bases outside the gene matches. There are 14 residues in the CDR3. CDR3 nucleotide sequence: TGTGCCAGCAAAGGGACAGGGGGCCAAGGTGAGCAGTTCTTC. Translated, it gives CASKGTGGQGEQFF.

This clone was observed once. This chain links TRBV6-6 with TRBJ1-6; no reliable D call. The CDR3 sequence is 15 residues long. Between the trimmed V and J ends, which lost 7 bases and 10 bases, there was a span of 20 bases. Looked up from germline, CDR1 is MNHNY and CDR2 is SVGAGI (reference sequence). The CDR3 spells CASISPRQPGSPLHF. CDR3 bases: TGTGCCAGCATCTCCCCGAGGCAGCCTGGATCACCCCTCCACTTT.

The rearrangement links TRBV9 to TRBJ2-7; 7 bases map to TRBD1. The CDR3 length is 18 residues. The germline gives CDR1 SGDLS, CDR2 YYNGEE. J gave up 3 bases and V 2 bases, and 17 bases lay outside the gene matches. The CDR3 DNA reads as TGTGCCAGCAGCGTCGGGACAGAAGCCTTCATAAACATCTACGAGCAGTACTTC. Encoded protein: CASSVGTEAFINIYEQYF.

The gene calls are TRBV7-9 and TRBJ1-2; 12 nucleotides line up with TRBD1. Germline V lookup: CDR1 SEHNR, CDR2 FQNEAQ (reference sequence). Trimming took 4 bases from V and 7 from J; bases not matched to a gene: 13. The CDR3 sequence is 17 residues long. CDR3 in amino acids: CASSSTTPGQGASGYTF. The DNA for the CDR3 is TGTGCCAGCAGCTCAACCACGCCGGGACAGGGGGCGAGTGGCTACACCTTC.

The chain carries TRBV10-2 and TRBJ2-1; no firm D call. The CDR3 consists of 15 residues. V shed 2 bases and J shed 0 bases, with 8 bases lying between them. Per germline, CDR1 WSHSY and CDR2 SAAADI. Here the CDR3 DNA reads TGCGCCAGCAGTGAGCAGGTTAGCTCCTACAATGAGCAGTTCTTC. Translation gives CASSEQVSSYNEQFF.

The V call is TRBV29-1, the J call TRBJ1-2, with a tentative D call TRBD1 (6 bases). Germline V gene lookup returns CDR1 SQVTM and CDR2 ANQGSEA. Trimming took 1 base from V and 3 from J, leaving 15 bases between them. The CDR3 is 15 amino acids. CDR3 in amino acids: CSVEVFGGLDYGYTF. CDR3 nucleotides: TGCAGCGTTGAAGTCTTCGGGGGGCTCGACTATGGCTACACCTTC.

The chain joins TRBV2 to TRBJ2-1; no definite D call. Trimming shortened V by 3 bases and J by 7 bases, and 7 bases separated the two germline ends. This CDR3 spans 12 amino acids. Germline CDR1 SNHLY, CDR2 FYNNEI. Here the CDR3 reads CASSDGPNEQFF. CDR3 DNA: TGTGCCAGCAGTGATGGGCCGAATGAGCAGTTCTTC.

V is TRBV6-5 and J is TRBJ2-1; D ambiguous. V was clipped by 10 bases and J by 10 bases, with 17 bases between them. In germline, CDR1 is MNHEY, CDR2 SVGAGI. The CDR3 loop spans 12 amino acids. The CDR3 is CATHSEYREQFF. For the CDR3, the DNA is TGTGCCACCCATTCTGAGTACCGGGAGCAGTTCTTC.

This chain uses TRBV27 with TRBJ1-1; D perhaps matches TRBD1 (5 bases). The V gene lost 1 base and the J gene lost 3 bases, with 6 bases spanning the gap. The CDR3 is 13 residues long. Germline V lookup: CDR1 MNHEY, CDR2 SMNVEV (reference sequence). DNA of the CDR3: TGTGCCAGCAGTTTATGGGGGGACACTGAAGCTTTCTTT. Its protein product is CASSLWGDTEAFF.

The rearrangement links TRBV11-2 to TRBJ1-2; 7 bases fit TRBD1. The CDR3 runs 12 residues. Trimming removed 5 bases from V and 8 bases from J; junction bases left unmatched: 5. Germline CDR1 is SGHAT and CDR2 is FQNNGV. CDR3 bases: TGTGCCAGCAGCCTACAGGGGAGAGGCTACACCTTC. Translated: CASSLQGRGYTF. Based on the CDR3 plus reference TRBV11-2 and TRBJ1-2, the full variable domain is EAGVAQSPRYKIIEKRQSVAFWCNPISGHATLYWYQQILGQGPKLLIQFQNNGVVDDSQLPKDRFSAERLKGVDSTLKIQPAKLEDSAVYLCASSLQGRGYTFGSGTRLTVV.

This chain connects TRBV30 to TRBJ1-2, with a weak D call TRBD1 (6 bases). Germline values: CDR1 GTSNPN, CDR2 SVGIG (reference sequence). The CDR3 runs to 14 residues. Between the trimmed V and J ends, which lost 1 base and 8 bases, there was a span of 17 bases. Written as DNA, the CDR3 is TGTGCCTGGAGTGCCAGACAGGTCCGGGTCGGCTACACCTTC. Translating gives CAWSARQVRVGYTF.

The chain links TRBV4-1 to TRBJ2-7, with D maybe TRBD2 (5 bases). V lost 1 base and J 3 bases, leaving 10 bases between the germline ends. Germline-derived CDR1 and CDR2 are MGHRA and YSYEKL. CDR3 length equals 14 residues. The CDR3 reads CASSQVGLDYEQYF. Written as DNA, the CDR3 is TGCGCCAGCAGCCAAGTCGGACTCGACTACGAGCAGTACTTC.

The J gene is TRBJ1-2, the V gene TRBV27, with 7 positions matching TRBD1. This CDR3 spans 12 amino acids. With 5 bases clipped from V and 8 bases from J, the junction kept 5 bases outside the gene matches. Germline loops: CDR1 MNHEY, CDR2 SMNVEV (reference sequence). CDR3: CASSTDRVGYTF. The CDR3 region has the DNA TGTGCCAGCAGTACAGACAGGGTCGGCTACACCTTC.

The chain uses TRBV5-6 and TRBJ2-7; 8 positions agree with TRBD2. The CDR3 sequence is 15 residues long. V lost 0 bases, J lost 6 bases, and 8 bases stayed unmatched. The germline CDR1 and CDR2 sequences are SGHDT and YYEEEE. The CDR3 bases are TGTGCCAGCAGCTTGGTATGGACTAGCCCGGGCGAGCAGTACTTC. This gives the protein CASSLVWTSPGEQYF.

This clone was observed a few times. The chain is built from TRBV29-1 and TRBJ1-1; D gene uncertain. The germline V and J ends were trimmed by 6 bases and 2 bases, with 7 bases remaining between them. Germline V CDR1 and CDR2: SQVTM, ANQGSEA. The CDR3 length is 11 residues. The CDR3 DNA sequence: TGCAGCGTGTTTATTAACACTGAAGCTTTCTTT. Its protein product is CSVFINTEAFF. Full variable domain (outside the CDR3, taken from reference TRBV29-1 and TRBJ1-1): SAVISQKPSRDICQRGTSLTIQCQVDSQVTMMFWYRQQPGQSLTLIATANQGSEATYESGFVIDKFPISRPNLTFSTLTVSNMSPEDSSIYLCSVFINTEAFFGQGTRLTVV.

The CDR3 DNA sequence: TGTGCCGTACAGGGGGCTGGAGCTGGAAACACCATATATTTT. Amino acid sequence: CAVQGAGAGNTIYF. The V and J genes are TRBV30 and TRBJ1-3, with 9 positions matching TRBD1. CDR1 is GTSNPN, CDR2 SVGIG, per germline (reference sequence). After removal of 8 bases from V and 2 bases from J, the junction contained 7 bases not matched to a gene. The CDR3 spans 14 residues.

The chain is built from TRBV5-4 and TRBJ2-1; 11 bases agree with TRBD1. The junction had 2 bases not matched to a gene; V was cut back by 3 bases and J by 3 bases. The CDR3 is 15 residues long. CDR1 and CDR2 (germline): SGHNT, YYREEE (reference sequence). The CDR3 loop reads CASSSGTGGYNEQFF. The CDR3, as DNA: TGTGCCAGCAGCTCCGGGACAGGGGGCTACAATGAGCAGTTCTTC.

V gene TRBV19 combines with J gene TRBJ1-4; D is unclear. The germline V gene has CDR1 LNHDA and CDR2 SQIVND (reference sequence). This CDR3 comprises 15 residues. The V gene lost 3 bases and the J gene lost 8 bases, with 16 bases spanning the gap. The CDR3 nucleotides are TGTGCCAGTAGTATGGTGGTTCCACCGCGGGAAAAACTGTTTTTT. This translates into CASSMVVPPREKLFF.

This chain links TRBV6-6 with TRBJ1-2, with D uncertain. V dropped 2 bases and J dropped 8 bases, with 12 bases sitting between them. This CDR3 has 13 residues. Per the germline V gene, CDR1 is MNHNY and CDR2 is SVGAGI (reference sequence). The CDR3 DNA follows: TGTGCCAGCAGTTACGCCCGAGCGGGGGGCTACACCTTC. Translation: CASSYARAGGYTF.

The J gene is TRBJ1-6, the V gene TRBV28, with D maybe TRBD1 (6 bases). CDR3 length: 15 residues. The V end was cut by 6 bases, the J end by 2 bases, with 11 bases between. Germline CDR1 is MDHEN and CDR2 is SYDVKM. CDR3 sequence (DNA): TGTGCCAGCAGCCTTGCAGGGGCCTATAATTCACCCCTCCACTTT. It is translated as CASSLAGAYNSPLHF.

The CDR3 DNA reads as TGTGCCAGCAGCCAAGGGCCCATGGACGAGCAGTACTTC. Residues: CASSQGPMDEQYF. The V call is TRBV4-2, the J call TRBJ2-7; D not resolved. The germline V gene has CDR1 LGHNA and CDR2 YNFKEQ. Trimming cost V 1 base and J 5 bases, with 9 bases left between them. This CDR3 contains 13 residues.